Here is one TCR beta chain with its context. This specimen belongs to a study of OX40 agonist ivuxolimab in advanced cancers. The repertoire was sequenced with immunoSEQ multiplex PCR; TCRdb's copy has only in-frame clones and lacks some. The data show about 78,000 clones, almost 95% seen once. Per germline, CDR1 SGHDT and CDR2 YYEEEE. The V and J ends lost 0 bases and 7 bases respectively, with 5 bases between them. There are 13 residues in the CDR3. This sequence joins TRBV5-6 and TRBJ1-6; D call uncertain. The receptor comes from an adult with an advanced solid tumor such as melanoma, head and neck, liver or kidney cancer. The sample consisted of CD4+ or CD8+ T cells sorted from blood, taken in a trial of the OX40 agonist ivuxolimab. The CDR3 sequence: CASSLGWNSPLHF. CDR3 coding DNA: TGTGCCAGCAGCTTGGGCTGGAATTCACCCCTCCACTTT.